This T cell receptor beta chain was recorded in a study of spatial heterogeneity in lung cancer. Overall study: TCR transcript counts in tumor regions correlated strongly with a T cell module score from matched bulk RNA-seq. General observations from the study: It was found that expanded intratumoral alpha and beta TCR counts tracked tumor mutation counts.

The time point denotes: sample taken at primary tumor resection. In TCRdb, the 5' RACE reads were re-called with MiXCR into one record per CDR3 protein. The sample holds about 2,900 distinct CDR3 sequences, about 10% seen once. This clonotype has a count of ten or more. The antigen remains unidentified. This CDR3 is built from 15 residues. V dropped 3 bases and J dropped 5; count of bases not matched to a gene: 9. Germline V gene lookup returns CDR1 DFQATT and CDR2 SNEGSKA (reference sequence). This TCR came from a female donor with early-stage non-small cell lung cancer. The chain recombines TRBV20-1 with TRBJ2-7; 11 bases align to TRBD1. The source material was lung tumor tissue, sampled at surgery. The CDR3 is CSARSRDRGGHEQYF. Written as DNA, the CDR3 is TGCAGTGCTAGGTCCCGGGACAGGGGGGGCCACGAGCAGTACTTC.